This TCR beta chain was recorded in a study of blood T cell repertoires in COVID-19. Study details: Acute and convalescent COVID-19 samples came from the United States, Italy and Spain. Sources were T cells, B-cell-depleted T cells, or PBMCs; the material itself was cDNA or gDNA.

Here immunoSEQ multiplex PCR was the method, and the copy in TCRdb shows in-frame clones only, minus some. The sample lists 470,000 or so clones, around 89% occurring once. V was shortened by 0 bases and J by 5 bases, with 13 bases between the two germline ends. This CDR3 has 16 amino acids. Germline loops: CDR1 MNHEY, CDR2 SVGAGI. The source material was peripheral blood. This rearrangement joins TRBV6-5 to TRBJ2-2; D might be TRBD2 (6 bases). This TCR was sampled from a woman aged 25 to 39 with acute or convalescent COVID-19. The CDR3 is CASSYSRLGDTGELFF. CDR3 bases: TGTGCCAGCAGTTACTCGCGACTAGGCGATACCGGGGAGCTGTTTTTT.